The clone carrying this T cell receptor beta chain occurred once. The data were produced by immunoSEQ multiplex PCR, yet TCRdb's version contains in-frame clones alone and is incomplete. Among roughly 130,000 clones, around 85% were seen once, and the ten largest hold under 9.5%. The sample belongs to a study of blood T cell repertoires in COVID-19. This CDR3 spans 14 amino acids. V dropped 5 bases and J dropped 2 bases, with 13 bases sitting between them. Germline V gene data show CDR1 as SGHNT and CDR2 as YENEEA. The chain employs TRBV11-3 and TRBJ2-7; tentatively, D is TRBD2 (7 bases). The source material was PBMCs or T cells enriched from blood (not recorded which). The TCR was taken from a man in his forties or fifties who had recovered from COVID-19. CDR3 DNA: TGTGCCAGCAGCCCCGGGGGGCTACCCTACGAGCAGTACTTC. It specifies CASSPGGLPYEQYF.